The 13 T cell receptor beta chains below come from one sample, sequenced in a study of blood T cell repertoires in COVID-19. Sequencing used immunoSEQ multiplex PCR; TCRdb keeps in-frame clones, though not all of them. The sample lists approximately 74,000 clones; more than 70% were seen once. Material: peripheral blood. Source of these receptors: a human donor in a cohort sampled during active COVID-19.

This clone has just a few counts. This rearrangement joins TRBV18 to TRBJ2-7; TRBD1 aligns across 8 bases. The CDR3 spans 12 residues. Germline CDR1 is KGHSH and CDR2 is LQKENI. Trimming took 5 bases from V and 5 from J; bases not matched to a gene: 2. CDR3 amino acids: CASSTDRDEQYF. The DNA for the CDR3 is TGTGCCAGCTCAACGGACAGGGACGAGCAGTACTTC.

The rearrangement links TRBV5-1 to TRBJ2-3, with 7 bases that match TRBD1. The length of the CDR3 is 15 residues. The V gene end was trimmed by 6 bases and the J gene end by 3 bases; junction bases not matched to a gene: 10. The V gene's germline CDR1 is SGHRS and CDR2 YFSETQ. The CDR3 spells CASKKIETGTDTQYF. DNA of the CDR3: TGCGCCAGCAAGAAGATTGAGACAGGGACAGATACGCAGTATTTT.

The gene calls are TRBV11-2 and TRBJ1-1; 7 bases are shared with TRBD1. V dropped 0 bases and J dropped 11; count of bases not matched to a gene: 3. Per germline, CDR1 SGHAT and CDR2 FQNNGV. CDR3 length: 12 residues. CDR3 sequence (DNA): TGTGCCAGCAGCTTAGAGACAGGGCCGGCTTTCTTT. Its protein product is CASSLETGPAFF.

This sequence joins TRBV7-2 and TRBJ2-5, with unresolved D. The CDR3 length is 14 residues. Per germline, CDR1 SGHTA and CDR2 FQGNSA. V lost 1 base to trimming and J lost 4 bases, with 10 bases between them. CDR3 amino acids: CASSLGIKRETQYF. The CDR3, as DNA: TGTGCCAGCAGCTTAGGGATTAAGCGAGAGACCCAGTACTTC. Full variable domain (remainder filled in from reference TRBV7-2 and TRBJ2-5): GAGVSQSPSNKVTEKGKDVELRCDPISGHTALYWYRQSLGQGLEFLIYFQGNSAPDKSGLPSDRFSAERTGGSVSTLTIQRTQQEDSAVYLCASSLGIKRETQYFGPGTRLLVL.

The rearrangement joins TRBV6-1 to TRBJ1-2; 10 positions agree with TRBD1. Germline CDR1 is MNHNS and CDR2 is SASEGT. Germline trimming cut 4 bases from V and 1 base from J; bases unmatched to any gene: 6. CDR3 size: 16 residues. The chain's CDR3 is CASSVGTGERNYGYTF. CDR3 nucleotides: TGTGCCAGCAGTGTAGGGACAGGGGAACGTAACTATGGCTACACCTTC.

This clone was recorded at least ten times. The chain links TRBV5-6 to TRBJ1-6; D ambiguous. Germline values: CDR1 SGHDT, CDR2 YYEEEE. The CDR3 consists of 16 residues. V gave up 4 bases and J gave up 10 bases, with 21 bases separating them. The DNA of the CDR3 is TGTGCCAGCAGCAGTTGGGGTCGGGGTATTGTATCACCCCTCCACTTT. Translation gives CASSSWGRGIVSPLHF.

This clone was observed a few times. CDR3 nucleotides: TGTGCCAGCAGTTTATCGGGGGACTCACCCCTCCACTTT. It yields the protein CASSLSGDSPLHF. The chain uses TRBV28 and TRBJ1-6, with D perhaps matching TRBD1 (5 bases). V lost 1 base and J lost 10, with 8 bases in between. Per the germline V gene, CDR1 is MDHEN and CDR2 is SYDVKM. The CDR3 extends over 13 amino acids.

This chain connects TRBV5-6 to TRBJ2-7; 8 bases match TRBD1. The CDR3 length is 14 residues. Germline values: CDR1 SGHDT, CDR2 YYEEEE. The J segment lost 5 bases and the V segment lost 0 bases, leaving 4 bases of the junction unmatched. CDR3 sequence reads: CASSLGGQGNEQYF. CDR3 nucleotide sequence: TGTGCCAGCAGCTTGGGTGGACAGGGTAACGAGCAGTACTTC.

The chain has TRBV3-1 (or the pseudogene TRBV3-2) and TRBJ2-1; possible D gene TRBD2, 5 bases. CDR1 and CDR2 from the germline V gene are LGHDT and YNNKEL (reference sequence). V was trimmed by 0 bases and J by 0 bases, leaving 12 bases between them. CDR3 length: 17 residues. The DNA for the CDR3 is TGTGCCAGCAGCCAAGAAGAGGGCCTTAGCTCCTACAATGAGCAGTTCTTC. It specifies CASSQEEGLSSYNEQFF.

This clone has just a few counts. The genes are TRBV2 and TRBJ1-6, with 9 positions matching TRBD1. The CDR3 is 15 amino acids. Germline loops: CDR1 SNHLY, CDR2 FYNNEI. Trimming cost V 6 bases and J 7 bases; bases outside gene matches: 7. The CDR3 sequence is CASRGQGSTNSPLHF. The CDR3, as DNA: TGTGCCAGCAGGGGACAGGGAAGTACGAATTCACCCCTCCACTTT.

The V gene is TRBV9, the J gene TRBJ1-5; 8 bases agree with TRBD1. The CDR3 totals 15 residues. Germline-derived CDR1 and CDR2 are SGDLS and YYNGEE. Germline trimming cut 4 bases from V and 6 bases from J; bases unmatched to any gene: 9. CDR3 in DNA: TGTGCCAGCAGCACCGGACAGGGCTCGAGTCAGCCCCAGCATTTT. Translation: CASSTGQGSSQPQHF.

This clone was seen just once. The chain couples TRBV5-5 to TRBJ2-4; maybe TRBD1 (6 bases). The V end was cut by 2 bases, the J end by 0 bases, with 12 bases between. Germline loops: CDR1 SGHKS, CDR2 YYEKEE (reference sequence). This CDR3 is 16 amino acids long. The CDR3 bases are TGTGCCAGCAGCTTAATACAGGGTATAGCCAAAAACATTCAGTACTTC. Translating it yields CASSLIQGIAKNIQYF.

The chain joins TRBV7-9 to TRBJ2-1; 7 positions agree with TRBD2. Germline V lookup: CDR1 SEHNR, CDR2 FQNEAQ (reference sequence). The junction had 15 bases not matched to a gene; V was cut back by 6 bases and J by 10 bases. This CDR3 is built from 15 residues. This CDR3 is CASSNTVGGPPEQFF. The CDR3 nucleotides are TGTGCCAGCAGTAATACGGTGGGAGGGCCCCCGGAGCAGTTCTTC.